The present TCR beta chain was sequenced within a study of human CD4 T cells and Enterobacteriaceae. This clone was detected only a few times. Assay used: immunoSEQ multiplex PCR; TCRdb lists only in-frame clones, some missing. The repertoire holds some 30,000 clones, approximately 80% seen once, with around 1.5% in the top ten. V was trimmed by 5 bases and J by 1 base, leaving 3 bases between them. Looked up from germline, CDR1 is SEHNR and CDR2 is FQNEAQ (reference sequence). The CDR3 length is 12 residues. All CD4+ cells other than CD45RA+CCR7+CD95- naive cells were sorted as memory, over 95% pure. Blood from healthy donors was obtained in Switzerland from donation centers. CD4 and CD14 magnetic microbeads positively selected total CD4+ T cells and monocytes.

This sequence joins TRBV7-9 and TRBJ1-3; unclear D gene. The sequence was obtained from a human donor in good health. Sequencing input: memory CD4+ T cells from blood. CDR3 region: CASSPSGNTIYF. In nucleotides, the CDR3 is TGTGCCAGCAGCCCGTCTGGAAACACCATATATTTT. Full variable domain (outside the CDR3, taken from reference TRBV7-9 and TRBJ1-3): DTGVSQNPRHKITKRGQNVTFRCDPISEHNRLYWYRQTLGQGPEFLTYFQNEAQLEKSRLLSDRFSAERPKGSFSTLEIQRTEQGDSAMYLCASSPSGNTIYFGEGSWLTVV.